This T cell receptor (beta chain) derives from a study of blood T cell repertoires in COVID-19. Trimming cost V 4 bases and J 2 bases; bases outside gene matches: 7. The CDR3 consists of 17 residues. Germline CDR1 SGHVS, CDR2 FQNEAQ. TCRdb's table, derived via immunoSEQ multiplex PCR, lists solely in-frame clones and lacks some. This table holds fewer than 65,000 clones, over 75% found once. The gene calls are TRBV7-8 and TRBJ2-3; TRBD2 matches at 12 bases. The sequence derives from a human donor in a cohort sampled during active COVID-19. The source material was peripheral blood. The CDR3 sequence: CASSYPTSGGPTDTQYF. As DNA, the CDR3 is TGTGCCAGCAGCTACCCGACTAGCGGGGGACCCACAGATACGCAGTATTTT.